The count of the clone carrying this TCR beta chain is one. This entry is derived from a study of TIL therapy for anti-PD-1-resistant metastatic lung cancer. Study-level information: Median tumor PD-L1 proportion score was roughly 5.4%. Most patients had lung adenocarcinoma. Median tumor mutation burden was about 1.5 mutations per megabase.

Time point defined: pre-treatment sample, taken before nivolumab and TIL therapy. This was the immunoSEQ v3 assay. Clones were read by immunoSEQ multiplex PCR, and TCRdb kept only the in-frame ones, dropping some. The sample holds more than 45,000 clones, roughly 84% seen once. This CDR3 is 19 amino acids long. Germline V gene lookup returns CDR1 SGHVS and CDR2 FNYEAQ. J lost 7 bases, V lost 0 bases, and 14 bases had no gene match. The material was blood, obtained at baseline. The sequence was collected from a person aged 25-85 years with non-small cell lung cancer. The V call is TRBV7-6, the J call TRBJ2-2; 10 nucleotides agree with TRBD2. CDR3 sequence reads: CASSLARSIAGGQNGELFF. As DNA, the CDR3 is TGTGCCAGCAGCTTAGCGAGGAGTATAGCGGGGGGACAAAACGGGGAGCTGTTTTTT.